One sample yielded the 32 T cell receptor beta chains listed below, sequenced in a study of cytomegalovirus exposure and HLA in healthy donors. Generated by immunoSEQ multiplex PCR, the TCRdb table keeps only in-frame clones and is missing some. The data hold 300,000 to 450,000 clones, with more than 80% observed a single time. The sample consisted of PBMCs. These receptor sequences come from a woman aged 18-30 years in good health and CMV-seronegative.

The rearrangement uses TRBV4-1 and TRBJ2-1, with TRBD2 matching 10 bases. After removal of 0 bases from V and 0 bases from J, the junction contained 8 bases not matched to a gene. Germline CDR1 is MGHRA and CDR2 is YSYEKL. The CDR3 is 19 amino acids. The CDR3 region has the DNA TGCGCCAGCAGCCAAGAGGGAACTAGCGGGATCAGCTCCTACAATGAGCAGTTCTTC. Its protein is CASSQEGTSGISSYNEQFF.

The chain employs TRBV6-6 and TRBJ1-2; 8 bases map to TRBD1. The V and J ends lost 8 bases and 4 bases, in that order; junction bases with no gene match: 12. This CDR3 is 15 amino acids long. Germline V gene sequence: CDR1 MNHNY, CDR2 SVGAGI (reference sequence). In DNA, the CDR3 is TGTGCCAGCTCCGAGACAGGGGCTTTGTCCTATGGCTACACCTTC. This codes for CASSETGALSYGYTF.

The chain carries TRBV27 and TRBJ2-3; D tentatively fits TRBD1 or TRBD2 (9 bases each). There are 20 residues in the CDR3. Trimming removed 3 bases at V and 4 bases at J, with 29 bases between. Germline V gene data show CDR1 as MNHEY and CDR2 as SMNVEV (reference sequence). The CDR3 bases are TGTGCCAGCAGTTTCTACGGACAGGGGCCGGTAGCGGGAGCGGCAGATACGCAGTATTTT. Amino acid sequence: CASSFYGQGPVAGAADTQYF.

The chain has TRBV29-1 and TRBJ2-1; TRBD2 is a possible D gene (5 bases). The germline CDR1 and CDR2 sequences are SQVTM and ANQGSEA. The CDR3 spans 12 residues. V lost 4 bases, J lost 9 bases, and 13 bases lay in between. Here the CDR3 DNA reads TGCAGCGTTGTTAACGGGGTTGGTGAGCAGTTCTTC. Amino acid sequence: CSVVNGVGEQFF.

V gene TRBV7-6 combines with J gene TRBJ2-1; TRBD2 matches 7 bases. V was pared by 1 base and J by 4 bases, with 16 bases of the junction left unmatched. Germline CDR1 and CDR2: SGHVS and FNYEAQ. CDR3 length: 19 residues. The CDR3 coding sequence is TGTGCCAGCAGCTTAGGGGGTGCGGTTCGCCCCGGGGGGTACAATGAGCAGTTCTTC. Protein: CASSLGGAVRPGGYNEQFF. Complete variable domain (other parts from reference TRBV7-6 and TRBJ2-1): GAGVSQSPRYKVTKRGQDVALRCDPISGHVSLYWYRQALGQGPEFLTYFNYEAQQDKSGLPNDRFSAERPEGSISTLTIQRTEQRDSAMYRCASSLGGAVRPGGYNEQFFGPGTRLTVL.

The rearrangement uses TRBV5-1 and TRBJ2-3, with D tentatively TRBD1 (6 bases). V was clipped by 4 bases and J by 2 bases, with 17 bases between them. Germline CDR1 reads SGHRS; CDR2 reads YFSETQ. The CDR3 spans 16 residues. The CDR3 bases are TGCGCCAGCAGCCTAGTAATGACAGGCCCCACAGATACGCAGTATTTT. It encodes CASSLVMTGPTDTQYF.

The rearrangement joins TRBV4-1 to TRBJ2-1; D is possibly TRBD1 (6 bases). CDR3 size: 14 residues. The V end was cut by 4 bases, the J end by 9 bases, with 16 bases between. CDR1 is MGHRA and CDR2 is YSYEKL in the germline V gene. The CDR3 sequence is CASSPVGQGGEQFF. As DNA, the CDR3 is TGCGCCAGCAGCCCCGTGGGACAAGGGGGTGAGCAGTTCTTC.

V gene TRBV11-3 combines with J gene TRBJ2-2, with 7 bases matching TRBD1. The trim removed 4 bases at V and 6 bases at J, leaving 5 bases unmatched. Germline lookup yields CDR1 SGHNT and CDR2 YENEEA. CDR3 length equals 14 residues. In DNA, the CDR3 is TGTGCCAGCAGCTCCGGGACAGCTGCCGGGGAGCTGTTTTTT. It translates to CASSSGTAAGELFF.

The chain is built from TRBV25-1 and TRBJ2-7, with TRBD1 matching 7 bases. CDR1 is MGHDK and CDR2 is SYGVNS in the germline V gene. The CDR3 has 16 residues. V dropped 1 base and J dropped 0; count of bases not matched to a gene: 6. The CDR3 region is CASSESVGTASYEQYF. Written as DNA, the CDR3 is TGTGCCAGCAGTGAATCGGTCGGGACAGCCTCCTACGAGCAGTACTTC.

V and J are TRBV5-1 and TRBJ1-1; tentatively, D is TRBD1 (5 bases). V dropped 4 bases and J dropped 5 bases, with 12 bases sitting between them. Per germline, CDR1 SGHRS and CDR2 YFSETQ. The CDR3 sequence is 13 residues long. In DNA, the CDR3 is TGCGCCAGCAGCGCGGGGGAGGGTACTGAAGCTTTCTTT. Translating gives CASSAGEGTEAFF.

The chain uses TRBV9 and TRBJ2-7; weak D call: TRBD1 (6 bases). The ends were cut back, 3 bases at V and 2 bases at J, with 15 bases in the middle. The CDR3 consists of 15 residues. Germline CDR1 is SGDLS and CDR2 is YYNGEE. CDR3 sequence: CASSALGAGAYEQYF. CDR3 sequence (DNA): TGTGCCAGCAGCGCCCTAGGGGCAGGGGCCTACGAGCAGTACTTC.

This clone was detected ten times or more. V is TRBV5-6 and J is TRBJ1-5, with D unresolved. Trimming stripped 4 bases from V and 0 bases from J, with 11 bases between. The germline gives CDR1 SGHDT, CDR2 YYEEEE. The CDR3 consists of 15 residues. The CDR3 loop reads CASSRGRYSNQPQHF. The CDR3 DNA reads as TGTGCCAGCAGCCGTGGTCGGTATAGCAATCAGCCCCAGCATTTT.

This sequence joins TRBV7-8 and TRBJ2-1; 11 bases fit TRBD2. The CDR3 has 16 residues. Trimming removed 1 base from V and 8 bases from J; junction bases left unmatched: 7. The germline gives CDR1 SGHVS, CDR2 FQNEAQ. Written as DNA, the CDR3 is TGTGCCAGCAGCTTAGATAGCGGGAGGGCCTCTGATGAGCAGTTCTTC. Translated: CASSLDSGRASDEQFF.

The rearrangement uses TRBV28 and TRBJ2-3, with TRBD1 identical over 10 bases. Germline assignment: CDR1 MDHEN and CDR2 SYDVKM. The CDR3 has 15 residues. The trim removed 7 bases at V and 4 bases at J, leaving 8 bases unmatched. The CDR3 here is CASILTGGDADTQYF. CDR3 nucleotides: TGTGCCAGCATCTTGACAGGGGGCGACGCAGATACGCAGTATTTT.

The rearrangement joins TRBV10-2 to TRBJ1-5, with 9 bases matching TRBD1. CDR3 length equals 17 residues. Per the germline V gene, CDR1 is WSHSY and CDR2 is SAAADI. Losses at the gene ends were 5 bases for V and 4 bases for J; bases not matched to a gene: 12. The CDR3 DNA is TGCGCCAGCAGTAACTGGACAGGGGCGCCCACAAATCAGCCCCAGCATTTT. It yields the protein CASSNWTGAPTNQPQHF.

The chain is built from TRBV7-6 and TRBJ2-7, with D maybe TRBD2 (7 bases). Germline V CDR1 and CDR2: SGHVS, FNYEAQ. CDR3 size: 15 residues. Trimming removed 5 bases at V and 6 bases at J, with 20 bases between. In DNA, the CDR3 is TGTGCCAGCAGCCACGTCGCGGGGGCGAGCCTCGAGCAGTACTTC. It encodes CASSHVAGASLEQYF.

The rearrangement uses TRBV6-1 and TRBJ2-7; 7 bases line up with TRBD1. Germline trimming cut 7 bases from V and 0 bases from J; bases unmatched to any gene: 9. This CDR3 is 15 amino acids long. The V gene's germline CDR1 is MNHNS and CDR2 SASEGT. CDR3 residues: CASIARTGSSYEQYF. The CDR3 DNA reads as TGTGCCAGCATCGCCAGGACAGGCAGCTCCTACGAGCAGTACTTC.

The V and J genes are TRBV29-1 and TRBJ2-1; 10 positions agree with TRBD1. The V segment lost 8 bases and the J segment 5 bases; nucleotides outside the gene matches: 9. Per the germline V gene, CDR1 is SQVTM and CDR2 is ANQGSEA. The CDR3 covers 14 residues. CDR3 region: CSIRQGAGHNEQFF. Here the CDR3 DNA reads TGCAGCATTCGACAGGGGGCAGGTCACAATGAGCAGTTCTTC.

The table lists this clone with a few counts. The J gene is TRBJ2-7, the V gene TRBV2; 10 bases fit TRBD2. Per germline, CDR1 SNHLY and CDR2 FYNNEI. This CDR3 is built from 15 residues. Unmatched junction bases numbered 6, after V lost 5 bases and J lost 2 bases. The CDR3 here is CASSPLAGAAYEQYF. For the CDR3, the DNA is TGTGCCAGCAGTCCTCTAGCGGGGGCAGCCTACGAGCAGTACTTC.

V and J are TRBV14 and TRBJ2-7; D gene ambiguous. The V end lost 4 bases, the J end lost 9 bases, and 13 bases lay between the germline ends. The CDR3 extends over 12 amino acids. From germline, CDR1 is SGHDN and CDR2 FVKESK. DNA for the CDR3: TGTGCCAGCAGCCCCAGAGACCGAGGGCAGTACTTC. Residues: CASSPRDRGQYF.

This rearrangement joins TRBV19 to TRBJ2-7, with D perhaps matching TRBD1 (5 bases). The length of the CDR3 is 13 residues. V was shortened by 2 bases and J by 5 bases, with 10 bases between the two germline ends. Germline CDR1 is LNHDA and CDR2 is SQIVND (reference sequence). The CDR3 is CASSIRGENEQYF. The CDR3 bases are TGTGCCAGTAGTATAAGGGGCGAGAACGAGCAGTACTTC.

This chain uses TRBV28 with TRBJ1-2; TRBD1 might be the D (6 bases). CDR1 and CDR2 from the germline V gene are MDHEN and SYDVKM. V was shortened by 8 bases and J by 8 bases, with 15 bases between the two germline ends. CDR3 size: 12 residues. As DNA, the CDR3 is TGTGCCAGCTCCGGGGGGGCGACCGGCTACACCTTC. Translated, it gives CASSGGATGYTF.

The CDR3 DNA reads as TGTGCCAGCAGGGGGACTAGATCGGCCCACGAGCAGTACTTC. Amino acid sequence: CASRGTRSAHEQYF. The chain links TRBV2 to TRBJ2-7, with 8 bases that match TRBD2. Trimming cost V 6 bases and J 5 bases; bases outside gene matches: 9. Germline CDR1 SNHLY, CDR2 FYNNEI. CDR3 length equals 14 residues.

The V gene is TRBV2, the J gene TRBJ2-7, with 13 bases identical to TRBD2. Looked up from germline, CDR1 is SNHLY and CDR2 is FYNNEI. J lost 6 bases, V lost 6 bases, and 11 bases had no gene match. This CDR3 has 16 amino acids. Here the CDR3 reads CASSDIGLAGAIEQYF. The CDR3 DNA follows: TGTGCCAGCAGCGATATTGGACTAGCGGGAGCGATCGAGCAGTACTTC.

Ten or more counts support this clone. The rearrangement links TRBV19 to TRBJ2-1, with 8 bases that match TRBD1. The CDR3 spans 12 residues. The germline V gene encodes CDR1 LNHDA and CDR2 SQIVND (reference sequence). V gave up 5 bases and J gave up 7 bases; unmatched junction bases: 1. The CDR3 here is CASSYRGNEQFF. In DNA, the CDR3 is TGTGCCAGTAGTTACAGGGGGAATGAGCAGTTCTTC.

The rearrangement links TRBV5-4 to TRBJ2-7, with D tentatively TRBD2 (6 bases). Germline CDR1 is SGHNT and CDR2 is YYREEE (reference sequence). The CDR3 is 12 amino acids. Trimming shortened V by 4 bases and J by 7 bases, and 12 bases separated the two germline ends. CDR3 amino acids: CASSLGLREQYF. CDR3 sequence (DNA): TGTGCCAGCAGCCTCGGACTACGGGAGCAGTACTTC.

This chain joins TRBV27 and TRBJ1-3, with 7 nucleotides matching TRBD1. Losses at the gene ends were 5 bases for V and 0 bases for J; bases not matched to a gene: 4. Germline values: CDR1 MNHEY, CDR2 SMNVEV (reference sequence). The CDR3 runs to 15 residues. The CDR3 DNA is TGTGCCAGCAGTCTGCAGGGGGGCTCTGGAAACACCATATATTTT. Its translation is CASSLQGGSGNTIYF.

This clone was seen just once. This chain uses TRBV29-1 with TRBJ2-4; 8 nucleotides match TRBD2. CDR3 length equals 13 residues. Trimming removed 6 bases from V and 9 bases from J; junction bases left unmatched: 10. Germline V CDR1 and CDR2: SQVTM, ANQGSEA. The CDR3 coding sequence is TGCAGCGTGGAACTAGCGGTCCAAGGCATTCAGTACTTC. It yields the protein CSVELAVQGIQYF.

The CDR3 region has the DNA TGTGCCAGTAGTATCATGGCGGGAGGGCCAGATACGCAGTATTTT. It is translated as CASSIMAGGPDTQYF. The chain recombines TRBV19 with TRBJ2-3; 9 bases line up with TRBD2. The CDR3 covers 15 residues. CDR1 is LNHDA, CDR2 SQIVND, per germline (reference sequence). J gave up 4 bases and V 3 bases, and 5 bases lay outside the gene matches.

The rearrangement links TRBV9 to TRBJ1-3; the D is unclear. The CDR3 length is 15 residues. Germline-derived CDR1 and CDR2 are SGDLS and YYNGEE. The V and J ends lost 2 bases and 0 bases respectively, with 9 bases between them. The CDR3 here is CASSVGALSGNTIYF. In DNA form, the CDR3 reads TGTGCCAGCAGCGTGGGAGCCCTCTCTGGAAACACCATATATTTT.

The chain joins TRBV28 to TRBJ1-5, with TRBD1 matching 7 bases. The V gene's germline CDR1 is MDHEN and CDR2 SYDVKM. This CDR3 spans 14 amino acids. Trimming cost V 7 bases and J 11 bases; bases outside gene matches: 14. CDR3 bases: TGTGCCAGCACCAATTACAGGGGTGGAAGGACCCAGCATTTT. Its protein product is CASTNYRGGRTQHF.

The gene calls are TRBV19 and TRBJ2-7; unclear D gene. The CDR3 runs to 14 residues. V lost 5 bases to trimming and J lost 2 bases, with 13 bases between them. Per germline, CDR1 LNHDA and CDR2 SQIVND (reference sequence). CDR3 DNA sequence: TGTGCCAGTAGTTCGAACAGAGCTCCCTACGAGCAGTACTTC. This gives the protein CASSSNRAPYEQYF.